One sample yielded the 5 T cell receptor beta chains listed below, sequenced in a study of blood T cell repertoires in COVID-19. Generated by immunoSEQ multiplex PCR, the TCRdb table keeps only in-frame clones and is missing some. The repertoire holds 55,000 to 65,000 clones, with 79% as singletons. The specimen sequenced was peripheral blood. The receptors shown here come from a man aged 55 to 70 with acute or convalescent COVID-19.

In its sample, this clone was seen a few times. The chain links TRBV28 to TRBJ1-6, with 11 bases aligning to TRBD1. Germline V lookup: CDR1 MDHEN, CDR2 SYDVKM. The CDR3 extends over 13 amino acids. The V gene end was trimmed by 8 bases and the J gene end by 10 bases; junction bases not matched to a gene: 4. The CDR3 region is CASGRTGGSPLHF. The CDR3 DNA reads TGTGCCAGCGGAAGGACAGGGGGCTCACCCCTCCACTTT.

The CDR3 sequence: CASSVGQGRGYTF. CDR3 DNA: TGTGCCAGCAGCGTAGGCCAGGGGCGGGGCTACACCTTC. This sequence joins TRBV9 and TRBJ1-2; TRBD1 might be the D (6 bases). CDR1 SGDLS and CDR2 YYNGEE come from the germline V gene. The length of the CDR3 is 13 residues. Trimming cost V 0 bases and J 8 bases, with 11 bases left between them.

CDR3: CASSTMTGPLHNSPLHF. The CDR3 DNA follows: TGTGCCAGCAGCACAATGACAGGCCCATTACACAATTCACCCCTCCACTTT. This chain joins TRBV21-1 and TRBJ1-6; the table's D gene call, TRBD1, was not cross checked with the DNA. TRBV21-1 is labeled a pseudogene. This CDR3 comprises 17 residues.

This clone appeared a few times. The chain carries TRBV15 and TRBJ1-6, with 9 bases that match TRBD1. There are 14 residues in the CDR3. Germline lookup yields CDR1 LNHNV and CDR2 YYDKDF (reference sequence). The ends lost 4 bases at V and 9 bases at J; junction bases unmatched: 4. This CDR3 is CATSNGQGSSPLHF. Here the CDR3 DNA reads TGTGCCACCAGCAACGGACAGGGGAGTTCACCCCTCCACTTT.

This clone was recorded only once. The CDR3 coding sequence is TGTGCCAGCAGCTTCAGGGGGCGCGTGAACACTGAAGCTTTCTTT. Protein sequence: CASSFRGRVNTEAFF. V gene TRBV7-9 combines with J gene TRBJ1-1; TRBD1 matches at 8 bases. The CDR3 covers 15 residues. Germline assignment: CDR1 SEHNR and CDR2 FQNEAQ (reference sequence). V dropped 3 bases and J dropped 0; count of bases not matched to a gene: 3.